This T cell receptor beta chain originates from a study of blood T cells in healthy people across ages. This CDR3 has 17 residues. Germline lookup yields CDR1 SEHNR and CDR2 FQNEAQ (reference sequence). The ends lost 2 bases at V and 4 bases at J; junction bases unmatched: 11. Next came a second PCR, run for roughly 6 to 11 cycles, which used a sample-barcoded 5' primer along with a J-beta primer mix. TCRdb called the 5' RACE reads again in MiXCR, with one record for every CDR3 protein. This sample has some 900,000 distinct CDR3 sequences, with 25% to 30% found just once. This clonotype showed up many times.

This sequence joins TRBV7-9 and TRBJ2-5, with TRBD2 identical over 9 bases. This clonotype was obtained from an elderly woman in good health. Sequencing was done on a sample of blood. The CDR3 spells CASSLPSGGQKGETQYF. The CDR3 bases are TGTGCCAGCAGCTTACCCAGCGGGGGGCAAAAAGGAGAGACCCAGTACTTC.